Sequencing of this T cell receptor beta chain was carried out in a study of T cell responses to AZD1222 COVID-19 vaccine. Note on this clone: Its antigen is unknown.

This CDR3 is built from 14 residues. V dropped 5 bases and J dropped 4 bases, with 15 bases sitting between them. The germline gives CDR1 LNHDA, CDR2 SQIVND (reference sequence). Produced via immunoSEQ multiplex PCR; TCRdb's table is partial and in-frame only. The sample has around 180,000 clones, roughly 90% seen once. Study-wide points: Regions 160-218 and 743-854 held dominance among vaccine-associated CD4 TCRs, which spanned spike. It was only after the peak T cell response that any repertoires were sampled. Among the donors, most were white British and more were female, and clonal diversity was possibly underestimated. Baseline seropositivity characterized only six AZD1222 recipients.

The sample here was peripheral blood, taken on day 0 of AZD1222 vaccination. The chain employs TRBV19 and TRBJ2-7; TRBD2 might be the D (5 bases). The receptor comes from an adult in good health. The CDR3 sequence is CASSRASRGYEQYF. CDR3 in DNA: TGTGCCAGTAGTCGGGCCTCGAGAGGGTACGAGCAGTACTTC.